This T cell receptor (beta chain) was sequenced in a study of blood T cell repertoires in COVID-19. Clones were sequenced by immunoSEQ multiplex PCR, and TCRdb holds only the in-frame ones, with some missing. This table has around 97,000 clones, more than 75% appearing once. Between the trimmed V and J ends, which lost 6 bases and 7 bases, there was a span of 13 bases. CDR1 is MNHEY, CDR2 SVGAGI, per germline. This CDR3 comprises 13 residues. Source material: peripheral blood. This receptor was taken from a human donor in a cohort sampled during active COVID-19. The chain carries TRBV6-5 and TRBJ1-5; D not certain. CDR3 region: CASRGAGKQPQHF. In nucleotides, the CDR3 is TGTGCCAGCAGAGGCGCGGGGAAGCAGCCCCAGCATTTT.